Following are 29 T cell receptor beta chains from one sample sequenced in a study of CD8 T cells in ankylosing spondylitis. TCRdb reprocessed the 5' RACE reads with MiXCR, giving one entry per CDR3 protein. The top ten clones hold nearly 7% of a sample with about 240,000 distinct CDR3 sequences, around 9.1% of them seen once. Material: blood, either unsorted or a sorted T cell fraction (not recorded which). The receptors were gathered from a male donor with ankylosing spondylitis or in good health (not recorded which).

This clonotype was observed at least ten times. The chain recombines TRBV29-1 with TRBJ2-7; TRBD1 agrees at 9 bases. There are 14 residues in the CDR3. V lost 6 bases, J lost 0 bases, and 6 bases stayed unmatched. CDR1 and CDR2 from the germline V gene are SQVTM and ANQGSEA. The CDR3 protein is CSVAGTGSSYEQYF. In DNA form, the CDR3 reads TGCAGCGTGGCCGGGACAGGGTCCTCCTACGAGCAGTACTTC.

This clonotype has a count of ten or more. The rearrangement joins TRBV5-1 to TRBJ2-1; TRBD2 matches at 9 bases. Germline lookup yields CDR1 SGHRS and CDR2 YFSETQ. V gave up 4 bases and J gave up 4 bases; unmatched junction bases: 6. The CDR3 loop spans 15 amino acids. In nucleotides, the CDR3 is TGCGCCAGCAGCCCGGCGGGAGGGGTTTACAATGAGCAGTTCTTC. Translated: CASSPAGGVYNEQFF.

The sample holds many counts of this clonotype. V usage is TRBV4-3 and J usage is TRBJ1-1; D remains unclear. The CDR3 contains 16 residues. Germline loops: CDR1 LGHNA, CDR2 YSLEER. Trimming pared 0 bases from V and 0 bases from J, leaving 11 bases between. The CDR3 region is CASSQDVSILNTEAFF. The CDR3 DNA follows: TGCGCCAGCAGCCAAGATGTGAGCATACTGAACACTGAAGCTTTCTTT.

This clonotype has ten or more counts. The V and J genes are TRBV5-1 and TRBJ2-3; 10 bases are shared with TRBD1. From germline, CDR1 is SGHRS and CDR2 YFSETQ. There are 14 residues in the CDR3. Trimming at V came to 4 bases and at J to 3 bases, leaving 2 bases not matched to a gene. The CDR3 bases are TGCGCCAGCAGCGTGGGACAGGGGACAGATACGCAGTATTTT. It encodes CASSVGQGTDTQYF.

This clonotype was observed at least ten times. The V gene is TRBV24-1, the J gene TRBJ2-7; maybe TRBD1 (5 bases). V shed 4 bases and J shed 6 bases, with 15 bases lying between them. Germline CDR1 and CDR2: KGHDR and SFDVKD. This CDR3 has 14 amino acids. As DNA, the CDR3 is TGTGCCACCAGTGAGGCGACAGACCTTGGCGAGCAGTACTTC. It encodes CATSEATDLGEQYF.

In its sample, this clonotype was seen many times. The V and J genes are TRBV5-6 and TRBJ1-5; 10 nucleotides match TRBD1. The length of the CDR3 is 15 residues. The V and J ends lost 4 bases and 7 bases, in that order; junction bases with no gene match: 8. Germline CDR1 is SGHDT and CDR2 is YYEEEE. Written as DNA, the CDR3 is TGTGCCAGCAGCGTCGGGACAGGGGAGAGGCAGCCCCAGCATTTT. This translates into CASSVGTGERQPQHF. Looking up the rest from reference TRBV5-6 and TRBJ1-5 gives the full variable domain: DAGVTQSPTHLIKTRGQQVTLRCSPKSGHDTVSWYQQALGQGPQFIFQYYEEEERQRGNFPDRFSGHQFPNYSSELNVNALLLGDSALYLCASSVGTGERQPQHFGDGTRLSIL.

This clonotype has at least ten counts. This chain uses TRBV19 with TRBJ2-3; possibly TRBD1 for D (6 bases). This CDR3 has 17 amino acids. Germline V lookup: CDR1 LNHDA, CDR2 SQIVND (reference sequence). Trimming shortened V by 1 base and J by 0 bases, and 14 bases separated the two germline ends. The CDR3 region has the DNA TGTGCCAGTAGTATAGTGGGTGGCAGGGGAAGCACAGATACGCAGTATTTT. Translated: CASSIVGGRGSTDTQYF.

This clonotype has just one count. A much larger clone lies one base from this, so it may be a read error. The J gene is TRBJ2-3, the V gene TRBV7-9; TRBD2 is a possible D gene (6 bases). The CDR3 is made up of 14 amino acids. V was trimmed by 2 bases and J by 10 bases, leaving 16 bases between them. From germline, CDR1 is SEHNR and CDR2 FQNEAQ (reference sequence). CDR3 region: CASSLSLGGNAQYF. CDR3 nucleotides: TGTGCCAGCAGCTTATCCTTGGGAGGAAATGCGCAGTATTTT. The variable domain in full, completed from reference TRBV7-9 and TRBJ2-3, reads DTGVSQNPRHKITKRGQNVTFRCDPISEHNRLYWYRQTLGQGPEFLTYFQNEAQLEKSRLLSDRFSAERPKGSFSTLEIQRTEQGDSAMYLCASSLSLGGNAQYFGPGTRLTVL.

There are many counts of this clonotype. The chain links TRBV20-1 to TRBJ1-2; D gene uncertain. The CDR3 is 13 residues long. Trimming left V 3 bases short and J 6 bases short, with 14 bases between. The germline gives CDR1 DFQATT, CDR2 SNEGSKA (reference sequence). The CDR3 is CSARSSAKDGYTF. CDR3 nucleotides: TGCAGTGCTAGGTCCAGCGCTAAAGATGGCTACACCTTC.

This clonotype was found many times. This chain links TRBV5-1 with TRBJ2-2; D possibly corresponds to TRBD1 (6 bases). CDR1 SGHRS and CDR2 YFSETQ come from the germline V gene. V was shortened by 5 bases and J by 0 bases, with 11 bases between the two germline ends. This CDR3 spans 15 amino acids. The CDR3 nucleotides read TGCGCCAGCAGACCGACAGGCGCGAACACCGGGGAGCTGTTTTTT. Protein sequence: CASRPTGANTGELFF.

This clonotype was seen many times. The CDR3 loop is CSARDPSGARPEQFF. CDR3 sequence (DNA): TGCAGTGCTAGAGATCCTAGCGGGGCGCGTCCTGAGCAGTTCTTC. This chain connects TRBV20-1 to TRBJ2-1; 9 nucleotides align to TRBD2. The germline V gene has CDR1 DFQATT and CDR2 SNEGSKA (reference sequence). The CDR3 extends over 15 amino acids. The J segment lost 9 bases and the V segment lost 0 bases, leaving 9 bases of the junction unmatched.

This clonotype was counted at least ten times. This chain connects TRBV5-1 to TRBJ2-7; 10 bases line up with TRBD1. The trim removed 7 bases at V and 4 bases at J, leaving 8 bases unmatched. CDR1 and CDR2 (germline): SGHRS, YFSETQ. This CDR3 contains 14 residues. This CDR3 reads CASAPGTGVYEQYF. The DNA for the CDR3 is TGCGCCAGCGCCCCAGGGACAGGGGTATACGAGCAGTACTTC.

This clonotype appeared many times. The V and J genes are TRBV19 and TRBJ2-3; D perhaps matches TRBD2 (6 bases). V lost 6 bases to trimming and J lost 1 base, with 14 bases between them. The CDR3 consists of 15 residues. Germline V gives CDR1 LNHDA, CDR2 SQIVND (reference sequence). The CDR3 region is CASSIGGAGTDTQYF. CDR3 coding DNA: TGTGCCAGTAGCATCGGGGGTGCGGGCACAGATACGCAGTATTTT.

A remark on this clonotype: One end of the junction fails to match germline, which may point to a read error. This chain joins TRBV12-3 or TRBV12-4 and TRBJ1-2; D remains unclear. This CDR3 region has 12 residues. The CDR3 nucleotides read TGTGCCAGCAGTTTATCCAGCTATGGCTACCCCTTC. Its protein product is CASSLSSYGYPF.

This clonotype appeared many times. The CDR3 region has the DNA TGTGCCAGCAGGGGGGGCAGACTTTATAGCAATCAGCCCCAGCATTTT. Its translation is CASRGGRLYSNQPQHF. V is TRBV6-1 and J is TRBJ1-5; tentative D call: TRBD1 (6 bases). The CDR3 totals 16 residues. In germline, CDR1 is MNHNS, CDR2 SASEGT. V was trimmed by 6 bases and J by 0 bases, leaving 15 bases between them.

Many counts were recorded for this clonotype. The chain employs TRBV27 and TRBJ2-1, with D perhaps TRBD2 (5 bases). Looked up from germline, CDR1 is MNHEY and CDR2 is SMNVEV (reference sequence). CDR3 size: 12 residues. V was trimmed by 5 bases and J by 9 bases, leaving 11 bases between them. CDR3 DNA: TGTGCCAGCAGTCCATCGCGGGTTGAGCAGTTCTTC. Translated, it gives CASSPSRVEQFF.

This clonotype showed up many times. V gene TRBV12-3 or TRBV12-4 combines with J gene TRBJ2-2; 12 positions agree with TRBD2. The V segment lost 4 bases and the J segment 5 bases; nucleotides outside the gene matches: 2. The CDR3 contains 15 residues. This chain's CDR3 is CASSSSGRGTGELFF. The CDR3 DNA sequence: TGTGCCAGCAGTTCTAGCGGGAGGGGTACCGGGGAGCTGTTTTTT.

The genes are TRBV5-6 and TRBJ1-1, with a possible D match to TRBD1 (6 bases). The germline CDR1 and CDR2 sequences are SGHDT and YYEEEE. Trimming stripped 4 bases from V and 11 bases from J, with 15 bases between. This CDR3 spans 12 amino acids. The CDR3 DNA reads TGTGCCAGCAGCGCCAACAGGGCGGGGGCTTTCTTT. Protein: CASSANRAGAFF. Supplemented by reference TRBV5-6 and TRBJ1-1, the full variable domain reads DAGVTQSPTHLIKTRGQQVTLRCSPKSGHDTVSWYQQALGQGPQFIFQYYEEEERQRGNFPDRFSGHQFPNYSSELNVNALLLGDSALYLCASSANRAGAFFGQGTRLTVV.

This clonotype occurred many times. The chain is built from TRBV5-6 and TRBJ1-5, with D uncertain. The germline V and J ends were trimmed by 3 bases and 7 bases, with 8 bases remaining between them. CDR3 length: 12 amino acids. The V gene's germline CDR1 is SGHDT and CDR2 YYEEEE. CDR3 sequence reads: CASSSIGQPQHF. For the CDR3, the DNA is TGTGCCAGCAGCTCTATCGGGCAGCCCCAGCATTTT.

This clonotype came up many times. J is TRBJ1-5 and V is TRBV11-2, with a tentative D call TRBD1 (5 bases). The CDR3 length is 14 residues. V lost 1 base to trimming and J lost 9 bases, with 13 bases between them. Germline CDR1 reads SGHAT; CDR2 reads FQNNGV. The CDR3 is CASSLGDGEWPQHF. DNA of the CDR3: TGTGCCAGCAGCTTAGGGGACGGGGAGTGGCCCCAGCATTTT.

This clonotype was seen a handful of times. This rearrangement joins TRBV7-2 to TRBJ1-6; tentatively, D is TRBD1 (6 bases). Trimming left V 3 bases short and J 8 bases short, with 17 bases between. Per germline, CDR1 SGHTA and CDR2 FQGNSA. The CDR3 loop spans 16 amino acids. The CDR3 here is CASSLNRVDTYSPLHF. The DNA for the CDR3 is TGTGCCAGCAGCTTGAACAGGGTAGACACGTATTCACCCCTCCACTTT.

The rearrangement links TRBV20-1 to TRBJ2-7, with 10 bases identical to TRBD1. Germline lookup yields CDR1 DFQATT and CDR2 SNEGSKA (reference sequence). This CDR3 region has 13 residues. V shed 4 bases, J shed 3 bases, and the junction held 3 bases outside the gene matches. The CDR3 region has the DNA TGCAGTGCTACCCGGGACAGGGGCTACGAGCAGTACTTC. Amino acids: CSATRDRGYEQYF.

This clonotype was seen a few times. The chain links TRBV5-6 to TRBJ2-3; 9 nucleotides agree with TRBD2. The V and J ends lost 0 bases and 5 bases, in that order; junction bases with no gene match: 10. CDR1 and CDR2 (germline): SGHDT, YYEEEE. CDR3 length: 17 amino acids. For the CDR3, the DNA is TGTGCCAGCAGCTTGGTCCCGCGGGGGGGCCGGAGAGATACGCAGTATTTT. It encodes CASSLVPRGGRRDTQYF.

The rearrangement links TRBV20-1 to TRBJ2-3; D perhaps matches TRBD1 (6 bases). V was trimmed by 4 bases and J by 1 base, leaving 21 bases between them. The CDR3 consists of 17 residues. CDR1 and CDR2 from the germline V gene are DFQATT and SNEGSKA (reference sequence). DNA for the CDR3: TGCAGTGCTAAGGGGCAGGGGAATGGGTCGGGCACAGATACGCAGTATTTT. It translates to CSAKGQGNGSGTDTQYF.

This clonotype was counted ten times or more. The V gene is TRBV3-1, the J gene TRBJ1-1, with no clear D. Germline V gene data show CDR1 as LGHDT and CDR2 as YNNKEL (reference sequence). V was pared by 8 bases and J by 2 bases, with 21 bases between. This CDR3 is built from 16 residues. The CDR3 DNA follows: TGTGCCAGCGGTCCCCTTACGGACGCCGGTAACACTGAAGCTTTCTTT. Amino acids: CASGPLTDAGNTEAFF.

The genes are TRBV6-2 or TRBV6-3 and TRBJ2-2; D possibly corresponds to TRBD1 (6 bases). The CDR3 has 16 residues. The V and J ends lost 10 bases and 10 bases respectively, with 28 bases between them. Germline V CDR1 and CDR2: MNHEY, SVGEGT. CDR3 DNA: TGTGCCACCGACATCGGAAGGACAGTCGCCGCCGAGGAGCTGTTTTTT. As protein: CATDIGRTVAAEELFF.

This clonotype was observed many times. The chain carries TRBV7-2 and TRBJ1-2; D gene unclear. V was cut by 1 base and J by 14 bases, with 17 bases left in between. Germline CDR1 and CDR2: SGHTA and FQGNSA. The CDR3 covers 13 residues. The CDR3 DNA is TGTGCCAGCAGCTTAGTGAGCCGCGGGATTTGTACCTTC. Protein: CASSLVSRGICTF.

This clonotype was observed many times. This rearrangement joins TRBV7-9 to TRBJ2-2; 7 nucleotides agree with TRBD2. Germline loops: CDR1 SEHNR, CDR2 FQNEAQ (reference sequence). The length of the CDR3 is 16 residues. V shed 8 bases and J 2 bases; nucleotides not matched to a gene: 11. The CDR3 loop is CASGSLGLYNTGELFF. DNA for the CDR3: TGTGCCAGCGGGTCATTGGGACTATACAACACCGGGGAGCTGTTTTTT.

A remark on this clonotype: Because it lacks the conserved phenylalanine or tryptophan at the end, this CDR3 is likely a read error. The DNA is omitted, as the CDR3 cannot be located on it reliably, and the CDR3 follows TCRdb's listing. The chain is built from TRBV11-2 and TRBJ2-7; the table gives TRBD1 as D, unverified against the DNA. The germline V gene has CDR1 SGHAT and CDR2 FQNNGV. 13 amino acids form the CDR3, both terminal residues included. CDR3 protein: CASSLDTGTPIHG.